Presented here are 7 T cell receptor beta chains from one specimen sequenced in a study of identical twins. MiXCR, applied by TCRdb to the 5' RACE reads, yields one record per CDR3 protein. The sample yields 420,000 or so distinct CDR3 sequences, about 18% seen once. Sequenced input: naive T cells sorted from blood. The receptors derive from a man in his fifties in good health.

This clonotype was counted ten times or more. The chain has TRBV20-1 and TRBJ2-7; possible D gene TRBD2, 6 bases. CDR1 DFQATT and CDR2 SNEGSKA come from the germline V gene (reference sequence). Trimming removed 1 base at V and 5 bases at J, with 9 bases between. CDR3 size: 12 residues. For the CDR3, the DNA is TGCAGTGCTAGAGGGGGGACTGACGAGCAGTACTTC. Translating gives CSARGGTDEQYF.

The V gene is TRBV10-3, the J gene TRBJ2-3; D is tentatively TRBD1 or TRBD2 (5 bases each). Germline CDR1 ENHRY, CDR2 SYGVKD. The CDR3 contains 13 residues. The V and J ends lost 6 bases and 6 bases respectively, with 13 bases between them. In nucleotides, the CDR3 is TGTGCCATCAGGGCGAGCAGGGAGGATACGCAGTATTTT. As protein: CAIRASREDTQYF.

The chain carries TRBV11-2 and TRBJ2-1, with a possible D match to TRBD1 (6 bases). V shed 5 bases and J shed 8 bases, with 10 bases lying between them. The CDR3 is made up of 12 amino acids. The V gene's germline CDR1 is SGHAT and CDR2 FQNNGV. DNA for the CDR3: TGTGCCAGCAGCCCGGACAGCCATGAGCAGTTCTTC. Amino acids: CASSPDSHEQFF.

In this sample, this clonotype turned up a few times. The chain links TRBV5-1 to TRBJ2-6; no reliable D call. The CDR3 extends over 16 amino acids. The germline CDR1 and CDR2 sequences are SGHRS and YFSETQ. Trimming stripped 2 bases from V and 0 bases from J, with 9 bases between. CDR3 nucleotide sequence: TGCGCCAGCAGCTTAAAGCAGGACTCTGGGGCCAACGTCCTGACTTTC. Its protein product is CASSLKQDSGANVLTF.

Points on this clonotype: One junction end disagrees with the germline gene, perhaps due to a read error. The chain couples TRBV7-8 to TRBJ2-3; TRBD2 agrees at 9 bases. Germline V lookup: CDR1 SGHVS, CDR2 FQNEAQ. The CDR3 is made up of 15 amino acids. In nucleotides, the CDR3 is TGTGCCAGCAGGTTAGGATTAGCGGGAGCAGATACGCAGTATTTT. It is translated as CASRLGLAGADTQYF.

The chain uses TRBV27 and TRBJ2-7, with 12 bases lining up with TRBD2. Per the germline V gene, CDR1 is MNHEY and CDR2 is SMNVEV (reference sequence). V was clipped by 6 bases and J by 6 bases; unmatched bases: 9. The CDR3 totals 15 residues. The CDR3 region has the DNA TGTGCCAGCAGCACCCGACTAGCGGGAGACTCCGAGCAGTACTTC. This sequence encodes CASSTRLAGDSEQYF.

The rearrangement joins TRBV4-2 to TRBJ1-1, with 10 bases that match TRBD1. The CDR3 is 15 amino acids. Germline trimming cut 3 bases from V and 1 base from J; bases unmatched to any gene: 2. Germline V gene data show CDR1 as LGHNA and CDR2 as YNFKEQ. The CDR3 sequence is CASSQGQGRNTEAFF. As DNA, the CDR3 is TGTGCCAGCAGCCAGGGACAGGGGAGGAACACTGAAGCTTTCTTT.